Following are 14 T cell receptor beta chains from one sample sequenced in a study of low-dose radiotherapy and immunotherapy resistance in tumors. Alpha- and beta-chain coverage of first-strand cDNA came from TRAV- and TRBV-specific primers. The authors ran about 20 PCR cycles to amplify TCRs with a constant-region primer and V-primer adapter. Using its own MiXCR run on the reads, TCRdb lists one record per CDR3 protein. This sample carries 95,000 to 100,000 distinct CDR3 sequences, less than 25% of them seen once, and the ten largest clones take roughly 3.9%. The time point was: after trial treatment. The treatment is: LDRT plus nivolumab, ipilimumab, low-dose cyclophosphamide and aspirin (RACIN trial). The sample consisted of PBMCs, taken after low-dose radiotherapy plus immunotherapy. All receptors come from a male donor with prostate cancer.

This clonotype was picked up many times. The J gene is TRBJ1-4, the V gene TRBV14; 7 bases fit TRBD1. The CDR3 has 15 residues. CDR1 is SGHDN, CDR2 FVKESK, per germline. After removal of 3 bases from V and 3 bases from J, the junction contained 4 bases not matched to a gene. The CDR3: CASSQTRGANEKLFF. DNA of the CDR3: TGTGCCAGCAGCCAGACCAGGGGGGCTAATGAAAAACTGTTTTTT.

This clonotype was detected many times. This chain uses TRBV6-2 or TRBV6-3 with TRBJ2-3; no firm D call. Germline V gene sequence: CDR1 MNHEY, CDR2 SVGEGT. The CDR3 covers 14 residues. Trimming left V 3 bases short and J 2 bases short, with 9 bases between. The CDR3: CASSYSRTTDTQYF. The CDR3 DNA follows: TGTGCCAGCAGTTATTCCCGTACCACAGATACGCAGTATTTT.

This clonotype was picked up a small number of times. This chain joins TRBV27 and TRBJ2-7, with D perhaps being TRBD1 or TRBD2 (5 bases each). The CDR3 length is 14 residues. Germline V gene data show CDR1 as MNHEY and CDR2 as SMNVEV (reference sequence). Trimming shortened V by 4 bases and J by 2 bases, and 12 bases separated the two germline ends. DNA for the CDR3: TGTGCCAGCAGTTCGAATCCGGGGCCCTACGAGCAGTACTTC. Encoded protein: CASSSNPGPYEQYF.

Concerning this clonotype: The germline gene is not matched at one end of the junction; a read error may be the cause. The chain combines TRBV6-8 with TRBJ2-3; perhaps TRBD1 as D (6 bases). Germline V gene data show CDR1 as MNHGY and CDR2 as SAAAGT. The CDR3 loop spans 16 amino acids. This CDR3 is CASSTITAGDTDTQYF. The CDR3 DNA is TGTGCCAGCAGTACTATAACGGCCGGGGACACGGATACACAGTATTTT.

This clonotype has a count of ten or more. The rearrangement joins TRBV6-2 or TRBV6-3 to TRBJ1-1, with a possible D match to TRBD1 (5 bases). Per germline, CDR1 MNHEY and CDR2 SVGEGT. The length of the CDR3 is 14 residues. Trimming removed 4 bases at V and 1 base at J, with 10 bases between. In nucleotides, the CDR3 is TGTGCCAGCAGTTGGGGCAGAACGAACACTGAAGCTTTCTTT. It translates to CASSWGRTNTEAFF.

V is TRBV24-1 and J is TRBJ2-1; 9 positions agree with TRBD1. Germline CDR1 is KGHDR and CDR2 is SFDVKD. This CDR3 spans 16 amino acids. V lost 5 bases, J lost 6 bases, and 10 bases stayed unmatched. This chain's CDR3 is CATSAPDRGGSNEQFF. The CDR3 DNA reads TGTGCCACCAGTGCCCCAGACAGGGGGGGGTCCAATGAGCAGTTCTTC.

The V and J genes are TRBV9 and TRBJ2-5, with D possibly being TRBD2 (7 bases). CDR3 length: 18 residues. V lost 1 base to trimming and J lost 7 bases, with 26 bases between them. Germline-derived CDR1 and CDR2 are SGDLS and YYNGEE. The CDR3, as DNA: TGTGCCAGCAGCGTACTTGAACCGGCGGGGGCTCCTTGGAGGACCCAGTACTTC. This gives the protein CASSVLEPAGAPWRTQYF.

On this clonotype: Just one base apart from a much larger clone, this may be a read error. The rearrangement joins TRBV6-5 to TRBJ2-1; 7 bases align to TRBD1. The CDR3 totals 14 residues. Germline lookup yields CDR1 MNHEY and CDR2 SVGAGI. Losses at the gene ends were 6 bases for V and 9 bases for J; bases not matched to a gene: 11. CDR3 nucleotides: TGTGCCAGCAGCCGCGGACAGGACCGGGTTGAGCAGTTCTTC. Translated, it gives CASSRGQDRVEQFF.

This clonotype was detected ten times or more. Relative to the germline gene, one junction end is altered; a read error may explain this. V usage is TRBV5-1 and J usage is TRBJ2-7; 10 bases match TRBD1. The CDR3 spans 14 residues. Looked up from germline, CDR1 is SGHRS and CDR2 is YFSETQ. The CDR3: CASSWTGGSYEQYF. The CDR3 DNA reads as TGTGCCAGCAGCTGGACAGGGGGCTCCTACGAGCAGTACTTC. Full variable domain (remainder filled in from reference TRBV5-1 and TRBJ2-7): KAGVTQTPRYLIKTRGQQVTLSCSPISGHRSVSWYQQTPGQGLQFLFEYFSETQRNKGNFPGRFSGRQFSNSRSEMNVSTLELGDSALYLCASSWTGGSYEQYFGPGTRLTVT.

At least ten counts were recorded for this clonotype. CDR3 in DNA: TGTGCCAGCAGCTTAGAGACACGCAGCACAGATACGCAGTATTTT. This sequence encodes CASSLETRSTDTQYF. The chain combines TRBV7-8 with TRBJ2-3; D is unresolved. The germline V and J ends were trimmed by 1 base and 0 bases, with 8 bases remaining between them. The CDR3 is 15 residues long. Per germline, CDR1 SGHVS and CDR2 FQNEAQ.

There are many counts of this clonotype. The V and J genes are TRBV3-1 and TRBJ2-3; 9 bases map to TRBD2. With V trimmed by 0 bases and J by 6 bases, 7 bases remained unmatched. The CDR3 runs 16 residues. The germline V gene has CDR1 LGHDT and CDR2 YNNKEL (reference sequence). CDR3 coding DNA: TGTGCCAGCAGCCAAGATGGGCGGGGGGGACCGGATACGCAGTATTTT. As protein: CASSQDGRGGPDTQYF.

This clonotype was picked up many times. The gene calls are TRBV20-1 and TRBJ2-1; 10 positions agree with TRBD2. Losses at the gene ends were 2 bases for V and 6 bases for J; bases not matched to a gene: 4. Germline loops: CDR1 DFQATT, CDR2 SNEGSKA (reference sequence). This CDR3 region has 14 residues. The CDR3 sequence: CSARKLAGINEQFF. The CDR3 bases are TGCAGTGCTAGAAAACTAGCGGGGATCAATGAGCAGTTCTTC.

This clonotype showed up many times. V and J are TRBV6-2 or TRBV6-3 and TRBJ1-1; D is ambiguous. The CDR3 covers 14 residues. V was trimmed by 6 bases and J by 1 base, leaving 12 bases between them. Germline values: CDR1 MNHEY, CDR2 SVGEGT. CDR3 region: CASRGGRQNTEAFF. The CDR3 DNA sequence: TGTGCCAGCAGGGGTGGCAGGCAGAACACTGAAGCTTTCTTT.

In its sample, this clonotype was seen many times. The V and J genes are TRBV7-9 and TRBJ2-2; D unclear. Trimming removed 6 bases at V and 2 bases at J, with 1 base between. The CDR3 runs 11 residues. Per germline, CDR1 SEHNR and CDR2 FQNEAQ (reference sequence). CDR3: CASRNTGELFF. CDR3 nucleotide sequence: TGTGCCAGCAGAAACACCGGGGAGCTGTTTTTT.